Listed below are T cell receptor beta chains from one sample, sequenced in a study of shared clonotypes between healthy human individuals. This table comes from immunoSEQ multiplex PCR, and its TCRdb copy is limited to in-frame clones, with some not included. Here the sample spans some 1.5 million clones, 95% to 99% being singletons. Sequencing used naive CD4+ T cells sorted from blood. These TCRs come from a man aged 30 to 45 in good health. CDR3s leave out the opening cysteine and the closing phenylalanine or tryptophan. The D gene is left open where the match is weak.

v_gene	d_gene	j_gene	CDR3aa
TRBV7-9	.	TRBJ2-7	ASSLVESVGQY
TRBV29-1	.	TRBJ2-3	SAEPNGEY
TRBV5-1	.	TRBJ2-5	ASSLFEQETQY
TRBV19	TRBD1	TRBJ2-7	ASSIGGGQGSSYEQY
TRBV12-5	.	TRBJ2-1	ASGLILGMTDEQF
TRBV6-1	.	TRBJ2-1	ASSVVGRTHGEQF
TRBV28	.	TRBJ1-1	ASSLAWSTEAF
TRBV28	.	TRBJ1-1	ASSLGRVLEAF
TRBV18	.	TRBJ2-3	ASSPSAGLSSTDTQY
TRBV11-2	.	TRBJ2-5	ASSYTGSETQY
TRBV5-6	TRBD2	TRBJ2-7	ASTVLAGVGEQY
TRBV7-9	TRBD1	TRBJ2-7	ASSLASGTGDLYEQY
TRBV6-6	.	TRBJ1-4	ASNHQSATNEKLF
TRBV7-6	.	TRBJ2-7	ASSLAGMGGINSYEQY
TRBV6-5	.	TRBJ2-5	ASRPGPGTQY
TRBV7-2	.	TRBJ1-3	ASSFIDRTGNTIY
TRBV2	.	TRBJ2-7	ASSEDGEGEQY
TRBV28	.	TRBJ2-2	ASRPTRGEGTGELF
TRBV2	TRBD2	TRBJ2-1	ASSEVAGGRDEQF
TRBV10-2	TRBD1	TRBJ2-7	ASSSWDRYYEQY
TRBV18	.	TRBJ2-2	ASSPSVRRLANTGELF
TRBV7-6	.	TRBJ2-1	ASSLYGSSYNEQF
TRBV23-1	TRBD1	TRBJ1-4	ASSHSIRDSEMKKLF
TRBV11-3	.	TRBJ2-5	ASSYKHEPQETQY